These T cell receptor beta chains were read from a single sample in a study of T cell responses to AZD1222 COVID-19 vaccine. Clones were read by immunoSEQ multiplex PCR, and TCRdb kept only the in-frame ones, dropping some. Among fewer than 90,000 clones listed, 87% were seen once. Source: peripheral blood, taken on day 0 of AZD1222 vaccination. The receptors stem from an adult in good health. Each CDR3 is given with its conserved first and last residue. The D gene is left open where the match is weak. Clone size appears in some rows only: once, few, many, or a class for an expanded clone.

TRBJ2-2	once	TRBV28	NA	CASSLGGTNTGELFF	TGTGCCAGCAGTTTGGGGGGTACGAACACCGGGGAGCTGTTTTTT
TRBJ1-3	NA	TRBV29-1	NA	CSAGWTGNTIYF	TGCAGCGCCGGATGGACAGGAAACACCATATATTTT
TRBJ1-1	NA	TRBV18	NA	CASSPEGNTEAFF	TGTGCCAGCTCACCAGAGGGAAACACTGAAGCTTTCTTT
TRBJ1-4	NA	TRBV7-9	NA	CASSLGRLNEKLFF	TGTGCCAGCAGCTTAGGACGGCTTAATGAAAAACTGTTTTTT
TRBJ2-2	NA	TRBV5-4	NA	CASSLESGANTGELFF	TGTGCCAGCAGCTTGGAAAGCGGAGCGAACACCGGGGAGCTGTTTTTT
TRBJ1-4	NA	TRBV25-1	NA	CASSDPPPGDEKLFF	TGTGCCAGCAGTGACCCTCCCCCGGGAGATGAAAAACTGTTTTTT
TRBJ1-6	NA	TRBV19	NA	CASSGTTGLSPLHF	TGTGCCAGTAGTGGGACTACAGGGCTTTCACCCCTCCACTTT
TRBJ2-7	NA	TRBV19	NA	CASSNLPGTNTYEQYF	TGTGCCAGTAGTAACCTTCCCGGGACCAACACCTACGAGCAGTACTTC
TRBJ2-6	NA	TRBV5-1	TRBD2	CASSPTGGRLSGANVLTF	TGCGCCAGCAGCCCCACGGGGGGGAGACTCTCTGGGGCCAACGTCCTGACTTTC
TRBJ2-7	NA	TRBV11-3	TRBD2	CASSLSTSGSYEQYF	TGTGCCAGCAGCTTATCCACTAGCGGCTCCTACGAGCAGTACTTC
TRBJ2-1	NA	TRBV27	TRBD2	CASSLSGGTSLPISYNEQFF	TGTGCCAGCAGTTTATCGGGGGGGACTAGTCTCCCCATCTCCTACAATGAGCAGTTCTTC
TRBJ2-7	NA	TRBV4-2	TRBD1	CASSLETGGIYEQYF	TGTGCCAGCAGCCTGGAAACAGGGGGCATCTACGAGCAGTACTTC
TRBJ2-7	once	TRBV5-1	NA	CASSGVGEQYF	TGCGCCAGCAGCGGCGTGGGCGAGCAGTACTTC
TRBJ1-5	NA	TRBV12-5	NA	CASAPVGGSGQPQHF	TGTGCTAGTGCCCCGGTTGGGGGTTCAGGACAGCCCCAGCATTTT
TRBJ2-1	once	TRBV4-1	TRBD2	CASSVRTSGPNEQFF	TGCGCCAGCAGCGTTCGGACTAGCGGGCCCAATGAGCAGTTCTTC
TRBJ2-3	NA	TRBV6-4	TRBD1	CASSEPWTGEITDTQYF	TGTGCCAGCAGTGAGCCCTGGACAGGGGAGATCACAGATACGCAGTATTTT
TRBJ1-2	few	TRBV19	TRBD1	CASSRTGIGYTF	TGTGCCAGTAGTCGGACAGGGATTGGCTACACCTTC
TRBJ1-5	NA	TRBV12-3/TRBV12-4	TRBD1	CASGQGASQPQHF	TGTGCCAGCGGACAGGGGGCAAGTCAGCCCCAGCATTTT
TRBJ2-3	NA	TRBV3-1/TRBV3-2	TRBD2	CASSPGLAGGTDTQYF	TGTGCCAGCAGCCCCGGACTAGCGGGCGGCACAGATACGCAGTATTTT
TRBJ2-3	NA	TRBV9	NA	CASSPGGTDTQYF	TGTGCCAGCAGCCCAGGAGGCACAGATACGCAGTATTTT
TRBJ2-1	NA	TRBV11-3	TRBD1	CASSRTGPYNEQFF	TGTGCCAGCAGCCGGACAGGTCCCTACAATGAGCAGTTCTTC
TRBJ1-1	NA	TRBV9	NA	CASSVGPNTEAFF	TGTGCCAGCAGCGTCGGGCCGAACACTGAAGCTTTCTTT
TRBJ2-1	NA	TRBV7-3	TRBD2	CASSLRGGRDAYNEQFF	TGTGCCAGCAGCTTAAGGGGCGGGAGGGATGCCTACAATGAGCAGTTCTTC
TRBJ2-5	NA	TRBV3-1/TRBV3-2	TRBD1	CASSQDRQGRETQYF	TGTGCCAGCAGCCAAGATAGACAGGGGCGGGAGACCCAGTACTTC
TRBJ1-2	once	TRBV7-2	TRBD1	CASSLAQGALDGYTF	TGTGCCAGCAGCTTAGCACAGGGGGCGTTAGATGGCTACACCTTC
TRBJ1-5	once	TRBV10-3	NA	CAIRQGLGQPQHF	TGTGCCATCAGGCAGGGTCTGGGTCAGCCCCAGCATTTT
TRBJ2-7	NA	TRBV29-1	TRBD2	CSVELADYEQYF	TGCAGCGTTGAACTAGCGGACTACGAGCAGTACTTC
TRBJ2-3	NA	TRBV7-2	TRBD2	CASSWRGGTDTQYF	TGTGCCAGCAGCTGGCGGGGAGGGACAGATACGCAGTATTTT
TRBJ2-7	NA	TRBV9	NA	CASSVDTSYEQYF	TGTGCCAGCAGCGTGGACACCTCCTACGAGCAGTACTTC
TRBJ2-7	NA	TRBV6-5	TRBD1	CASRFLPGQAYEQYF	TGTGCCAGCAGATTCCTTCCGGGACAGGCCTACGAGCAGTACTTC
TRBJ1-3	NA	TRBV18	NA	CASSRDVGIAGNTIYF	TGTGCCAGCTCACGCGACGTAGGCATCGCTGGAAACACCATATATTTT
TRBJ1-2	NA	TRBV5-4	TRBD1	CASSLVGRQGDYGYTF	TGTGCCAGCAGCTTGGTTGGGAGACAGGGGGATTATGGCTACACCTTC
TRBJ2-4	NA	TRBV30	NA	CAWSPMGLQGDIQYF	TGTGCCTGGAGCCCGATGGGACTCCAAGGGGACATTCAGTACTTC
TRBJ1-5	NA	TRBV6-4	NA	CASSVQVGQPQHF	TGTGCCAGCAGTGTGCAGGTTGGTCAGCCCCAGCATTTT
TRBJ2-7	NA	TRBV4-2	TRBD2	CASSQALLAGYEQYF	TGTGCCAGCAGCCAAGCCCTACTAGCGGGCTACGAGCAGTACTTC